This record covers a single T cell receptor (beta chain). Its antigen is currently unknown. The record originates from a study of STAT5B mutations in CD4+ large granular lymphocyte leukemia. Buffy coats from healthy blood donors served as controls. CDR1 is LNHDA, CDR2 SQIVND, per germline (reference sequence). The CDR3 is 16 amino acids. Trimming shortened V by 7 bases and J by 3 bases, and 21 bases separated the two germline ends. TCRdb keeps only in-frame clones here, not all; method: immunoSEQ multiplex PCR. Found here are about 30,000 clones, roughly 77% of them singletons; the top ten hold 2.5% to 3.5%. Study-wide results and limits: Main leukemic clonotypes were patient-specific, but approximately 25% appeared at low frequency elsewhere. Without HLA matching, higher CD4+ than CD8+ T-LGLL clonality could reflect small sample size. CD4-sorted patient repertoires seemed more clonal than healthy CD4+ repertoires.

The sequenced sample consisted of CD4+ T cells from blood buffy coats. J is TRBJ1-2 and V is TRBV19; a possible D gene is TRBD1 (6 bases). The sequence came from a human donor in good health. CDR3 nucleotide sequence: TGTGCCAGTAATCGCCGAGGGGGGGGGATCGACTATGGCTACACCTTC. It specifies CASNRRGGGIDYGYTF.